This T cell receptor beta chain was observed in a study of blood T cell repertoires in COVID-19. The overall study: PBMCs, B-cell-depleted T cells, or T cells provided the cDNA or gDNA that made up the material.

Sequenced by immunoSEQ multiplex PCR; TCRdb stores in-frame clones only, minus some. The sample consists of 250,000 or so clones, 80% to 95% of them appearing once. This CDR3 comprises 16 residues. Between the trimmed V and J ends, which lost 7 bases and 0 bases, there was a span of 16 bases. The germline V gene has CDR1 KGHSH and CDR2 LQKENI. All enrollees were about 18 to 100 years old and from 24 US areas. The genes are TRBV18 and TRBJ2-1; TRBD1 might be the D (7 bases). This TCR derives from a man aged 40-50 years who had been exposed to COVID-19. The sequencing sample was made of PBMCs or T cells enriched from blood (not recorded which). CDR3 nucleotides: TGTGCCAGCTTAACCGTGGAGGGGGCCTCCTACAATGAGCAGTTCTTC. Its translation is CASLTVEGASYNEQFF.